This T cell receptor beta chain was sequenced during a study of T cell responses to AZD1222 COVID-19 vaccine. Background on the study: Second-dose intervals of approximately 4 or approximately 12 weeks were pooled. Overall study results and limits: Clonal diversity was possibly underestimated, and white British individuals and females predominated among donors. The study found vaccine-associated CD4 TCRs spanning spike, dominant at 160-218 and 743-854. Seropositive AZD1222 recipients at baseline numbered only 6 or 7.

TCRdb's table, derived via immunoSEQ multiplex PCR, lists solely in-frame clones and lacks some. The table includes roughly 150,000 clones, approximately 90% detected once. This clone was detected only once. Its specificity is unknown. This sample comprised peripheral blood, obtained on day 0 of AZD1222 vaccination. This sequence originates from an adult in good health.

Here the CDR3 reads CASRDTGSYNEQFF. CDR3 nucleotides: TGTGCCAGTAGGGACACGGGATCCTACAATGAGCAGTTCTTC. This chain uses TRBV19 with TRBJ2-1; TRBD1 or TRBD2 may be the D gene (5 bases each). The CDR3 has 14 amino acids. V lost 6 bases and J 1 base, leaving 10 bases between the germline ends. Germline V gives CDR1 LNHDA, CDR2 SQIVND (reference sequence).